This entry concerns a single T cell receptor (beta chain). Its antigen is undetermined. At the DNA level, this CDR3 is encoded by other sequences in the same sample as well. The sample originates from a study of cytomegalovirus exposure and HLA in healthy donors. Study conclusions and caveats: A later examination showed that TCR association rates differed by HLA locus, with DRB1 most and HLA-C fewest. Follow-up analysis seemed to connect common viral pathogens with several of the most significant clusters identified. Some V segments could not be told apart, so they were left out, TRBV6-2 and TRBV6-3 among them.

Germline V gene data show CDR1 as SGHRS and CDR2 as YFSETQ. Trimming took 2 bases from V and 3 from J, leaving 6 bases between them. There are 12 residues in the CDR3. Donors likely had unrecorded immune exposures despite being nominally healthy when sampled. 60 Vbeta and 13 Jbeta primers were used in PCR. TCRdb's copy holds only in-frame clones and misses some; the assay was immunoSEQ multiplex PCR. The sample has 130,000 or so clones; around 80% are singletons. The specimen was PBMCs. The rearrangement joins TRBV5-1 to TRBJ2-7, with D tentatively TRBD1 (6 bases). The sequence was obtained from a woman under 30 in good health and CMV-seronegative. CDR3 loop: CASSLQGYEQYF. Here the CDR3 DNA reads TGCGCCAGCAGCTTACAGGGCTACGAGCAGTACTTC.